Reported below is one TCR beta chain. TCRdb re-derived calls from the RT-PCR reads in MiXCR, one entry per CDR3 protein. The sample holds about 230,000 distinct CDR3 sequences, around an eighth seen once. This sample stems from a study of patients and donors after allogeneic stem cell transplantation. V lost 6 bases and J 2 bases, leaving 14 bases between the germline ends. In germline, CDR1 is SGHVS, CDR2 FQNEAQ. There are 15 residues in the CDR3. Sequenced: blood, either unsorted or a sorted T cell fraction (not recorded which). The genes are TRBV7-8 and TRBJ1-3; the D is unclear. The sequence came from a human donor who was either an allogeneic HSCT recipient or a stem cell or donor lymphocyte infusion donor (not recorded which). It is not recorded whose cells these are; they may come from a transplant donor. The CDR3 coding sequence is TGTGCCAGCAGTTCTCACTCCACGACTGGAAACACCATATATTTT. It translates to CASSSHSTTGNTIYF.